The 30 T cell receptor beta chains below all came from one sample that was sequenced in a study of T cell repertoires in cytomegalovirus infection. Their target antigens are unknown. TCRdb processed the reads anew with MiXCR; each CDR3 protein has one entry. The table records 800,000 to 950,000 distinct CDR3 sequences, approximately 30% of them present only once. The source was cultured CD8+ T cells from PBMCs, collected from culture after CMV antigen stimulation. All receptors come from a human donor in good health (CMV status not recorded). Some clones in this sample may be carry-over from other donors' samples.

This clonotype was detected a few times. CDR3 in amino acids: CASSYRRQVGNTIYF. CDR3 DNA: TGTGCCAGCAGTTACCGTAGACAGGTGGGAAACACCATATATTTT. This chain joins TRBV6-5 and TRBJ1-3; D is possibly TRBD1 (6 bases). The CDR3 has 15 residues. Trimming took off 2 bases at V and 4 bases at J, with 12 bases between the two ends. The germline V gene has CDR1 MNHEY and CDR2 SVGAGI.

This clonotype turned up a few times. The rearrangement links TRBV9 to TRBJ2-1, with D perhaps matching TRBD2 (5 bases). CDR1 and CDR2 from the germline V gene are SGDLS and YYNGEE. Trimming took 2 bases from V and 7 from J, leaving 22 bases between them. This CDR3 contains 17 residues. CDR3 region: CASSVPREAGVGNEQFF. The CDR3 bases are TGTGCCAGCAGCGTGCCCCGGGAAGCTGGAGTTGGAAATGAGCAGTTCTTC.

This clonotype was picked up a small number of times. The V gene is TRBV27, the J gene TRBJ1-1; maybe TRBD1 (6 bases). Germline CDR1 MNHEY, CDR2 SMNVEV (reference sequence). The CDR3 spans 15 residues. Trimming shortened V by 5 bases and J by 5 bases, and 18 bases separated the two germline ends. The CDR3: CASSITGKRWTEAFF. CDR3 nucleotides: TGTGCCAGCAGTATAACAGGGAAGCGTTGGACTGAAGCTTTCTTT.

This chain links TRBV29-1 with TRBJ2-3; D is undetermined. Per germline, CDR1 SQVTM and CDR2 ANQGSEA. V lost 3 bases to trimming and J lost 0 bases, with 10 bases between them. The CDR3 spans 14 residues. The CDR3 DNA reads TGCAGCGTTGATCCTCGATCTAGCACAGATACGCAGTATTTT. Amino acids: CSVDPRSSTDTQYF.

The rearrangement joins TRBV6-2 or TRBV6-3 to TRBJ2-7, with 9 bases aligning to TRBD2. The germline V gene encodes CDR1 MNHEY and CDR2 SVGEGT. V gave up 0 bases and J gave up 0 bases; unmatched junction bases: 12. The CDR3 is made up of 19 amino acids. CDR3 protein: CASSYSRAGGSDSSYEQYV. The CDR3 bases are TGTGCCAGCAGTTACTCGAGAGCGGGGGGCTCCGATAGCTCCTACGAGCAGTACGTC.

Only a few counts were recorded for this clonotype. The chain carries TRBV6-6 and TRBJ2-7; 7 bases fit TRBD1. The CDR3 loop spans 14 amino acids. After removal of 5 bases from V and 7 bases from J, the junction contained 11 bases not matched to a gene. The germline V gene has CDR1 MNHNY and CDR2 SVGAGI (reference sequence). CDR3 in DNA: TGTGCCAGCAGTGAGCAGGGGGTTGGAGAGGAGCAGTACTTC. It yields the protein CASSEQGVGEEQYF.

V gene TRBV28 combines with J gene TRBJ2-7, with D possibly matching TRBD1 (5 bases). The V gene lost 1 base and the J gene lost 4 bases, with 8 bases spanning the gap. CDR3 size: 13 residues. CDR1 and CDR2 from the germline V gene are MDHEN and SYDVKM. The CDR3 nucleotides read TGTGCCAGCAGTTTATTTCCAGGGTACGAGCAGTACTTC. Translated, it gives CASSLFPGYEQYF.

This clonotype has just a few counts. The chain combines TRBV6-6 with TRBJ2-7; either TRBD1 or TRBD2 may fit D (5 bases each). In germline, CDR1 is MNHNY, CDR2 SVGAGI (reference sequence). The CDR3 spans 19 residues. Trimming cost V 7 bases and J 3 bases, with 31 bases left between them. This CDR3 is CASTPGPGQQSRKNYEQYF. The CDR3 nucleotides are TGTGCCAGCACCCCCGGCCCGGGGCAACAATCCAGAAAGAACTACGAGCAGTACTTC.

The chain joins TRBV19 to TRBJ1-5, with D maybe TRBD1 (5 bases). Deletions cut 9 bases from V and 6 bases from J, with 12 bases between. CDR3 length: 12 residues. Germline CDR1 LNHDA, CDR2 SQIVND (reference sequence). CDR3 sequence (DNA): TGTGCCAGCCTGGGACCGGGTCAGCCCCAGCATTTT. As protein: CASLGPGQPQHF.

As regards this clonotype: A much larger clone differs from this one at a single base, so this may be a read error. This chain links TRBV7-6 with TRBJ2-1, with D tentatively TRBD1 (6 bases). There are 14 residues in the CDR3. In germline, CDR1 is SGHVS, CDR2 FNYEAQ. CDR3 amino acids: CASSLWAGVNERFF. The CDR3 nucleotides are TGTGCCAGCAGCCTTTGGGCAGGGGTGAATGAGCGGTTCTTC.

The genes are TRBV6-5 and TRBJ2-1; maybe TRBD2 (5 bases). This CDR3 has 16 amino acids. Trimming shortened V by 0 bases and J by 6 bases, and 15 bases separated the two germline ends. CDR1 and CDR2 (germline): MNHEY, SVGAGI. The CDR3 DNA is TGTGCCAGCAGTTACTCGATGGCGGGTGCCCCCAATGAGCAGTTCTTC. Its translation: CASSYSMAGAPNEQFF.

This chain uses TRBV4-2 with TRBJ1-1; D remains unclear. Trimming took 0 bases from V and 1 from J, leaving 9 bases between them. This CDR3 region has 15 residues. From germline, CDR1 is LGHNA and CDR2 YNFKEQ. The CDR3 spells CASSQEGGGNTEAFF. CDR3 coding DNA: TGTGCCAGCAGCCAAGAGGGCGGTGGGAACACTGAAGCTTTCTTT.

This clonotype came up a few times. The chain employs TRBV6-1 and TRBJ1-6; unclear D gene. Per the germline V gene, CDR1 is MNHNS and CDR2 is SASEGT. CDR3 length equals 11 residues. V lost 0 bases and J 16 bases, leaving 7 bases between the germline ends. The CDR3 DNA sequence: TGTGCCAGCAGTGAAGCGAGTCGGCTCCACTTT. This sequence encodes CASSEASRLHF.

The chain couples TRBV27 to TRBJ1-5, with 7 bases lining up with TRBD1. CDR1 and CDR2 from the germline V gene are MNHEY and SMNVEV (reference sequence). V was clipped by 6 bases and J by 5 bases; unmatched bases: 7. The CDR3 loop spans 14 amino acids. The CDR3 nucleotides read TGTGCCAGCAGCCATGACAGGGTTGATCAGCCCCAGCATTTT. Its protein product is CASSHDRVDQPQHF.

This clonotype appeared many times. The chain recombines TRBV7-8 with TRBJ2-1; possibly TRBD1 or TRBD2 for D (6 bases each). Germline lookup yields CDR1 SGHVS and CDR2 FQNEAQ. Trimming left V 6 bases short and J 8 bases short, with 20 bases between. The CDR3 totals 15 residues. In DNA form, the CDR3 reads TGTGCCAGCAGTCAGCACAGGGTCGGCGGGGATGAGCAGTTCTTC. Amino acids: CASSQHRVGGDEQFF.

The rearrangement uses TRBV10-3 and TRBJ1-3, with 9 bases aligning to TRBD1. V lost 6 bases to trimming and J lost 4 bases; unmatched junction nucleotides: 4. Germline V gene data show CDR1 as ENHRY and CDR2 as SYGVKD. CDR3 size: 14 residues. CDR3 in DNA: TGTGCCATCAGCCCCGGGACAGGGGGAAACACCATATATTTT. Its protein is CAISPGTGGNTIYF.

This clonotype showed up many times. The CDR3 nucleotides read TGTGCCAGCAGCCCGGGGACAGTAAAAGAGCAGTTCTTC. Residues: CASSPGTVKEQFF. This chain links TRBV7-8 with TRBJ2-1; 7 bases align to TRBD1. V trimming: 5 bases; J trimming: 10 bases; junction bases outside the gene matches: 8. Germline V gene data show CDR1 as SGHVS and CDR2 as FQNEAQ. This CDR3 has 13 amino acids. The full variable domain, with the rest looked up from reference TRBV7-8 and TRBJ2-1, is GAGVSQSPRYKVAKRGQDVALRCDPISGHVSLFWYQQALGQGPEFLTYFQNEAQLDKSGLPSDRFFAERPEGSVSTLKIQRTQQEDSAVYLCASSPGTVKEQFFGPGTRLTVL.

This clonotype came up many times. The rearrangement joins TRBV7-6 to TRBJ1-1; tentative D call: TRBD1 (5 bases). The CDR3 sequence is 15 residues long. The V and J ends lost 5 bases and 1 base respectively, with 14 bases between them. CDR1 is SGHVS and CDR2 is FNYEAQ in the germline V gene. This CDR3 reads CASSEGVVGNTEAFF. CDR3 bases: TGTGCCAGCAGCGAAGGGGTGGTTGGGAACACTGAAGCTTTCTTT.

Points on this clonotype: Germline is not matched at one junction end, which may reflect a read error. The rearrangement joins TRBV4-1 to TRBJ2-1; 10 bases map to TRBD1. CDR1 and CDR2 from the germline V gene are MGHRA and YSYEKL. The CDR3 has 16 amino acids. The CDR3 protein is CTSSPGQGRGDNEQFF. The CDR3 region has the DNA TGCACCAGCAGTCCGGGACAGGGGCGCGGGGACAATGAGCAGTTCTTC.

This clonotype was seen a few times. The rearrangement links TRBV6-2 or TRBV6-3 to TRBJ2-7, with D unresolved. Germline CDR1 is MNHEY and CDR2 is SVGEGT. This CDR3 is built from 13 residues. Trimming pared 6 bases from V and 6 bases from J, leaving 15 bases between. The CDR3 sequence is CASRPDSPSEQYF. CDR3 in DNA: TGTGCCAGCAGACCCGACTCTCCCTCCGAGCAGTACTTC.

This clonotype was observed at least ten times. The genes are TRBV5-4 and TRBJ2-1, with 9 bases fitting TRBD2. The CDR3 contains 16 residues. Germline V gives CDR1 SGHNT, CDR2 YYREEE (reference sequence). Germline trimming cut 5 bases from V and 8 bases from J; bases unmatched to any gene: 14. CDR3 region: CASRTTTSGPWDEQFF. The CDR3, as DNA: TGTGCCAGCAGAACCACGACTAGCGGCCCGTGGGATGAGCAGTTCTTC.

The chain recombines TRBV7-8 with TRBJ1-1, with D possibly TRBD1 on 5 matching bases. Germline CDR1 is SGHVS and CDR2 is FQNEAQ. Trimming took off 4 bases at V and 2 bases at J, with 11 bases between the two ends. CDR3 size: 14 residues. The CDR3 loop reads CASSWSGANTEAFF. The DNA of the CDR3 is TGTGCCAGCAGCTGGAGCGGGGCTAACACTGAAGCTTTCTTT.

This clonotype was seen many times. The CDR3 protein is CASSLEAQINEQFF. CDR3 bases: TGTGCCAGCAGCTTAGAGGCACAGATCAATGAGCAGTTCTTC. The rearrangement links TRBV7-2 to TRBJ2-1; D remains unclear. Trimming stripped 1 base from V and 6 bases from J, with 10 bases between. The germline CDR1 and CDR2 sequences are SGHTA and FQGNSA. The CDR3 length is 14 residues.

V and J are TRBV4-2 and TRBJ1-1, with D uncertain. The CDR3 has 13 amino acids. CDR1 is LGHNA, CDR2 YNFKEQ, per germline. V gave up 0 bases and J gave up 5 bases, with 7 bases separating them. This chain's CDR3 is CASSQDERTEAFF. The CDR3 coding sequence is TGTGCCAGCAGCCAAGATGAGAGGACTGAAGCTTTCTTT.

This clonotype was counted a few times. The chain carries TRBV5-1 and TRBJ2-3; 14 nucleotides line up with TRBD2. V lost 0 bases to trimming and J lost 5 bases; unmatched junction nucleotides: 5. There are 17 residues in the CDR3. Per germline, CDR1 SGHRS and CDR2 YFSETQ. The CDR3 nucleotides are TGCGCCAGCAGCTTGGTGGGACTAGCGGGGGAGGAAGATACGCAGTATTTT. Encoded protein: CASSLVGLAGEEDTQYF.

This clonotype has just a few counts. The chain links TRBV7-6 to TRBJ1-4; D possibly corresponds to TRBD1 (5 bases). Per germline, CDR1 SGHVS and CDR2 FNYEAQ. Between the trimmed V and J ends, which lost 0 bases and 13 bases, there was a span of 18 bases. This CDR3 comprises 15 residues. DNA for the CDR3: TGTGCCAGCAGCTTAGCGTTGGGCTCCCCCGGGGGACTGTTTTTT. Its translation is CASSLALGSPGGLFF.

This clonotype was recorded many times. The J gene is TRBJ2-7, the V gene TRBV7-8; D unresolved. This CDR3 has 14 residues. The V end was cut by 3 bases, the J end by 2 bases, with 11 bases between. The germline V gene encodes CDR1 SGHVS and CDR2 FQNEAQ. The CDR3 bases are TGTGCCAGCAGCTTCTTGACGGTAGCCTACGAGCAGTACTTC. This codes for CASSFLTVAYEQYF.

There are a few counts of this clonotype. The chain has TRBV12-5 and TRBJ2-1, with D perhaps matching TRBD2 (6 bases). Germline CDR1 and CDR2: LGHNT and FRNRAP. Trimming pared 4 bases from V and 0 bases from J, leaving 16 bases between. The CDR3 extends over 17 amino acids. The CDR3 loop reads CASGWVAGPSSYNEQFF. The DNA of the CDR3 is TGTGCTAGTGGTTGGGTTGCGGGGCCGAGCTCCTACAATGAGCAGTTCTTC.

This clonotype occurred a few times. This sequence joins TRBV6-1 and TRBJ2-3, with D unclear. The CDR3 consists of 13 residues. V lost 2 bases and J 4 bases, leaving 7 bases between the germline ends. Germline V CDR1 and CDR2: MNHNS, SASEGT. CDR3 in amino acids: CASSEKRADTQYF. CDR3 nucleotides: TGTGCCAGCAGTGAAAAACGTGCAGATACGCAGTATTTT.

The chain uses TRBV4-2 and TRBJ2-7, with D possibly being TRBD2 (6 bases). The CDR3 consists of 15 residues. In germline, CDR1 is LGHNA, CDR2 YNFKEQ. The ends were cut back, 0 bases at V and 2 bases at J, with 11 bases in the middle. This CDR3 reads CASSQDRGRTYEQYF. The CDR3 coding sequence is TGTGCCAGCAGCCAAGATCGGGGGAGGACCTACGAGCAGTACTTC.